A selection of T cell receptor beta chains follows, all from one sample in a study of blood T cell repertoires in COVID-19. Produced via immunoSEQ multiplex PCR; TCRdb's table is partial and in-frame only. This sample has 430,000 or so clones, with roughly 84% found just once. Sequencing was performed on PBMCs or T cells enriched from blood (not recorded which). The receptors were sampled from a woman younger than 30 who had been exposed to COVID-19. Each CDR3 is given with its conserved first and last residue. Fields, in order: CDR3 DNA, CDR3 protein, clone size, V gene, J gene, D gene. The D gene is left open where the match is weak. Size values are once, few and many counts, or a class for expanded clones, and some rows have none.

DNA: TGCGCCAGCAGTCAATCCGGGAGATATACGCAGTATTTT
CDR3: CASSQSGRYTQYF
size: -
V: TRBV23-1
J: TRBJ2-3
D: -

DNA: TGCAGCGTTGGGCAGTTCTACGAGCAGTACTTC
CDR3: CSVGQFYEQYF
size: -
V: TRBV29-1
J: TRBJ2-7
D: -

DNA: TGCGCCAGCAGCCAAGACAGACTCTCTGGAAACACCATATATTTT
CDR3: CASSQDRLSGNTIYF
size: -
V: TRBV4-3
J: TRBJ1-3
D: -

DNA: TGTGCCAGCTCACCAAACCTCGGGGAGGCGTACGAGCAGTACTTC
CDR3: CASSPNLGEAYEQYF
size: -
V: TRBV18
J: TRBJ2-7
D: -

DNA: TGTGCCAGCAGTGAATTTGGTTTTGAGGCCAATGAGCAGTTCTTC
CDR3: CASSEFGFEANEQFF
size: once
V: TRBV2
J: TRBJ2-1
D: -

DNA: TGTGCCAGCTCACCCCGACAGGCGAACACTGAAGCTTTCTTT
CDR3: CASSPRQANTEAFF
size: -
V: TRBV18
J: TRBJ1-1
D: -

DNA: TGTGCCAGCAGCTTGGGACTAGCGATTAAAAACACCGGGGAGCTGTTTTTT
CDR3: CASSLGLAIKNTGELFF
size: -
V: TRBV7-2
J: TRBJ2-2
D: TRBD2

DNA: TGTGCCAGCAGCTTAGGGGGATCGACAGTGATGGAGCAGTACTTC
CDR3: CASSLGGSTVMEQYF
size: few
V: TRBV7-8
J: TRBJ2-7
D: -

DNA: TGTGCCAGCAGTTTAAATCAGGGTAGAAATGAAAAACTGTTTTTT
CDR3: CASSLNQGRNEKLFF
size: -
V: TRBV6-5
J: TRBJ1-4
D: -

DNA: TGTGCCAGCAGCTTAGGATATAGGGGACAGGGGCAAGAGACCCAGTACTTC
CDR3: CASSLGYRGQGQETQYF
size: -
V: TRBV7-9
J: TRBJ2-5
D: TRBD1

DNA: TGTGCCAGCAGTTCCCTCCCAGATACGCAGTATTTT
CDR3: CASSSLPDTQYF
size: -
V: TRBV6-5
J: TRBJ2-3
D: -

DNA: TGCGCCAGCAGCTCCTCGTGGGGAGATATTAATTCACCCCTCCACTTT
CDR3: CASSSSWGDINSPLHF
size: once
V: TRBV4-1
J: TRBJ1-6
D: -

DNA: TGTGCCAGCAGGTCGGGGTCGACAGATACGCAGTATTTT
CDR3: CASRSGSTDTQYF
size: -
V: TRBV6-4
J: TRBJ2-3
D: -

DNA: TGTGCCAGCAGTTCGCAACTACTGACTAGCCCGGGCACAGATACGCAGTATTTT
CDR3: CASSSQLLTSPGTDTQYF
size: -
V: TRBV27
J: TRBJ2-3
D: TRBD2

DNA: TGTGCCAGCTCACCACCGGGACAGGGTTCCGAGCAGTACTTC
CDR3: CASSPPGQGSEQYF
size: -
V: TRBV18
J: TRBJ2-7
D: TRBD1

DNA: TGTGCCAGCAGCCTGACTAGAGCCACAGATACGCAGTATTTT
CDR3: CASSLTRATDTQYF
size: -
V: TRBV7-6
J: TRBJ2-3
D: -

DNA: TGTGCCAGCAGCCCCGGGAGGGGCCTATCCTACGAGCAGTACTTC
CDR3: CASSPGRGLSYEQYF
size: -
V: TRBV6-5
J: TRBJ2-7
D: TRBD2

DNA: TGTGCCAGCAGTCAGTTGACAGGAGGCGAGCAGTACTTC
CDR3: CASSQLTGGEQYF
size: -
V: TRBV6-4
J: TRBJ2-7
D: -

DNA: TGTGCCAGCAGCCCCCGGTCCGCTAATTCACCCCTCCACTTT
CDR3: CASSPRSANSPLHF
size: -
V: TRBV11-2
J: TRBJ1-6
D: -

DNA: TGTGCCAGTAGTCAGGGACACGGGAACACCGGGGAGCTGTTTTTT
CDR3: CASSQGHGNTGELFF
size: -
V: TRBV19
J: TRBJ2-2
D: -

DNA: TGTGCCAGCAGTGTGGAGGGACTAGTTGTGTACGAGCAGTACTTC
CDR3: CASSVEGLVVYEQYF
size: -
V: TRBV2
J: TRBJ2-7
D: TRBD2

DNA: TGTGCCAGTAAAGATTCGGCGGGAGTTTTGCAGCAGTACTTC
CDR3: CASKDSAGVLQQYF
size: -
V: TRBV19
J: TRBJ2-7
D: TRBD2